Following are 29 T cell receptor beta chains from one sample sequenced in a study of Ad26.COV2.S vaccination and SARS-CoV-2 variants. Here immunoSEQ multiplex PCR was the method, and the copy in TCRdb shows in-frame clones only, minus some. The table records about 330,000 clones, approximately 87% of them present only once. The treatment: around 19 received Ad26.COV2.S at low or high dose, single or two shots; several received placebo; per-sample allocation not given. Vaccine and placebo recipients were sampled on day 63 after the first injection. This specimen was peripheral blood, taken in a trial of Ad26.COV2.S vaccine versus placebo. These receptors were obtained from a person aged 18-60 years who received the Ad26.COV2.S COVID-19 vaccine or a placebo.

V usage is TRBV5-1 and J usage is TRBJ2-2, with D hard to call. V was shortened by 0 bases and J by 5 bases, with 11 bases between the two germline ends. Looked up from germline, CDR1 is SGHRS and CDR2 is YFSETQ. This CDR3 contains 15 residues. CDR3 sequence reads: CASSLEGIGTGELFF. In DNA form, the CDR3 reads TGCGCCAGCAGCTTGGAAGGGATTGGGACCGGGGAGCTGTTTTTT.

The V and J genes are TRBV4-3 and TRBJ1-1; D is undetermined. Germline lookup yields CDR1 LGHNA and CDR2 YSLEER. CDR3 length equals 15 residues. V gave up 1 base and J gave up 0 bases, with 9 bases separating them. The DNA for the CDR3 is TGCGCCAGCAGCCAAGCCCCAAGATTGAACACTGAAGCTTTCTTT. Its protein is CASSQAPRLNTEAFF.

The chain uses TRBV25-1 and TRBJ2-7, with 10 nucleotides matching TRBD1. In germline, CDR1 is MGHDK, CDR2 SYGVNS. The junction had 5 bases not matched to a gene; V was cut back by 6 bases and J by 3 bases. This CDR3 has 14 amino acids. The CDR3 reads CASRGQGMIYEQYF. CDR3 sequence (DNA): TGTGCCAGCAGGGGACAGGGGATGATCTACGAGCAGTACTTC.

The J gene is TRBJ2-5, the V gene TRBV5-1; D is ambiguous. CDR3 length: 11 amino acids. CDR1 and CDR2 from the germline V gene are SGHRS and YFSETQ. Trimming removed 5 bases at V and 1 base at J, with 3 bases between. The CDR3 nucleotides read TGCGCCAGCAGAGTCCAAGAGACCCAGTACTTC. It is translated as CASRVQETQYF.

The chain links TRBV5-6 to TRBJ1-2; TRBD1 might be the D (6 bases). Germline CDR1 reads SGHDT; CDR2 reads YYEEEE. V was shortened by 1 base and J by 4 bases, with 11 bases between the two germline ends. CDR3 length equals 14 residues. For the CDR3, the DNA is TGTGCCAGCAGCTTGCCGGGACAAAGCTATGGCTACACCTTC. Amino acids: CASSLPGQSYGYTF. Filled out from reference TRBV5-6 and TRBJ1-2, the complete variable domain reads DAGVTQSPTHLIKTRGQQVTLRCSPKSGHDTVSWYQQALGQGPQFIFQYYEEEERQRGNFPDRFSGHQFPNYSSELNVNALLLGDSALYLCASSLPGQSYGYTFGSGTRLTVV.

CDR3 region: CASSSPTAGLIDTQYF. The CDR3 DNA reads TGTGCCAGCAGCTCGCCTACGGCAGGCCTCATAGATACGCAGTATTTT. The V call is TRBV7-2, the J call TRBJ2-3; no clear D. CDR1 SGHTA and CDR2 FQGNSA come from the germline V gene. CDR3 length: 16 residues. V was trimmed by 4 bases and J by 5 bases, leaving 19 bases between them.

The chain carries TRBV19 and TRBJ1-1; D uncertain. CDR3 size: 15 residues. Germline lookup yields CDR1 LNHDA and CDR2 SQIVND (reference sequence). Trimming shortened V by 0 bases and J by 11 bases, and 19 bases separated the two germline ends. The CDR3 loop is CASSIDLPLRTHAFF. The CDR3 DNA follows: TGTGCCAGTAGTATAGATCTACCTCTAAGGACGCACGCTTTCTTT.

The chain recombines TRBV19 with TRBJ1-5; D not resolved. Looked up from germline, CDR1 is LNHDA and CDR2 is SQIVND (reference sequence). The V end was cut by 1 base, the J end by 3 bases, with 7 bases between. This CDR3 is 14 amino acids long. The chain's CDR3 is CASSIAGFNQPQHF. The CDR3 coding sequence is TGTGCCAGTAGTATAGCCGGCTTCAATCAGCCCCAGCATTTT.

This clone was observed once. J is TRBJ1-2 and V is TRBV19; D is undetermined. The CDR3 contains 17 residues. V lost 7 bases, J lost 5 bases, and 26 bases lay in between. Germline assignment: CDR1 LNHDA and CDR2 SQIVND (reference sequence). The CDR3, as DNA: TGTGCCAGTACCTCGGCCGGGCAGCCGAGTAAATTATATGGCTACACCTTC. Amino acids: CASTSAGQPSKLYGYTF.

The chain combines TRBV6-2 or TRBV6-3 with TRBJ1-1; D may be TRBD1 (5 bases). Germline CDR1 MNHEY, CDR2 SVGEGT. The germline V and J ends were trimmed by 3 bases and 5 bases, with 13 bases remaining between them. CDR3 length: 14 amino acids. CDR3 sequence (DNA): TGTGCCAGCAGTTATCATCAGGGTTGGACTGAAGCTTTCTTT. Protein: CASSYHQGWTEAFF.

The CDR3 sequence is CSVVPADTYNEQFF. Here the CDR3 DNA reads TGCAGCGTTGTCCCAGCGGATACCTACAATGAGCAGTTCTTC. The chain employs TRBV29-1 and TRBJ2-1; D may be TRBD2 (5 bases). This CDR3 contains 14 residues. The germline V gene encodes CDR1 SQVTM and CDR2 ANQGSEA. Trimming took off 4 bases at V and 2 bases at J, with 12 bases between the two ends.

V usage is TRBV18 and J usage is TRBJ2-2; the D is unclear. The germline V gene encodes CDR1 KGHSH and CDR2 LQKENI. The CDR3 extends over 16 amino acids. V was pared by 3 bases and J by 3 bases, with 14 bases between. The DNA for the CDR3 is TGTGCCAGCTCACCCCGGGCCCGGCAGGACACCGGGGAGCTGTTTTTT. It yields the protein CASSPRARQDTGELFF.

The chain recombines TRBV15 with TRBJ2-1, with TRBD2 matching over 12 bases. Germline CDR1 is LNHNV and CDR2 is YYDKDF (reference sequence). The CDR3 loop spans 15 amino acids. Trimming cost V 4 bases and J 9 bases; bases outside gene matches: 7. CDR3 DNA: TGTGCCACCAGCACGACTAGCGGGAGCTATGGTGAGCAGTTCTTC. Translated: CATSTTSGSYGEQFF.

The rearrangement joins TRBV3-1 (or the pseudogene TRBV3-2) to TRBJ2-5; 10 positions match TRBD2. V shed 0 bases and J 13 bases; nucleotides not matched to a gene: 8. Per germline, CDR1 LGHDT and CDR2 YNNKEL (reference sequence). This CDR3 spans 14 amino acids. In nucleotides, the CDR3 is TGTGCCAGCAGCCAAGATTTAGCGGGGGGCCCCAGGTACTTC. Encoded protein: CASSQDLAGGPRYF.

CDR3 in DNA: TGTGCCAGCTCACCACCCTTCCTCCTAGCGGGGAAGATACAAGAGACCCAGTACTTC. Its protein product is CASSPPFLLAGKIQETQYF. The chain carries TRBV18 and TRBJ2-5, with TRBD2 matching over 9 bases. Germline V gives CDR1 KGHSH, CDR2 LQKENI. The CDR3 extends over 19 amino acids. Trimming at V came to 0 bases and at J to 2 bases, leaving 13 bases not matched to a gene.

The chain recombines TRBV19 with TRBJ1-1; D remains ambiguous. This CDR3 has 14 residues. Trimming stripped 5 bases from V and 1 base from J, with 11 bases between. Germline V gene lookup returns CDR1 LNHDA and CDR2 SQIVND (reference sequence). CDR3 loop: CASSPTSPNTEAFF. CDR3 DNA: TGTGCCAGTAGTCCGACATCCCCGAACACTGAAGCTTTCTTT.

This chain links TRBV7-6 with TRBJ1-1; D remains ambiguous. V shed 6 bases and J shed 3 bases, with 17 bases lying between them. The germline V gene encodes CDR1 SGHVS and CDR2 FNYEAQ. This CDR3 spans 15 amino acids. The CDR3 loop reads CASSPEVSWDTEAFF. The DNA for the CDR3 is TGTGCCAGCAGTCCCGAAGTTTCCTGGGACACTGAAGCTTTCTTT. The complete variable domain, with remaining parts taken from reference TRBV7-6 and TRBJ1-1, reads GAGVSQSPRYKVTKRGQDVALRCDPISGHVSLYWYRQALGQGPEFLTYFNYEAQQDKSGLPNDRFSAERPEGSISTLTIQRTEQRDSAMYRCASSPEVSWDTEAFFGQGTRLTVV.

The chain combines TRBV7-6 with TRBJ1-1; 9 positions agree with TRBD1. V was pared by 0 bases and J by 1 base, with 6 bases of the junction left unmatched. There are 17 residues in the CDR3. Looked up from germline, CDR1 is SGHVS and CDR2 is FNYEAQ. The CDR3: CASSLAKTGGANTEAFF. The CDR3 region has the DNA TGTGCCAGCAGCTTAGCCAAGACAGGGGGGGCGAACACTGAAGCTTTCTTT. The whole variable domain, remainder taken from reference TRBV7-6 and TRBJ1-1, is GAGVSQSPRYKVTKRGQDVALRCDPISGHVSLYWYRQALGQGPEFLTYFNYEAQQDKSGLPNDRFSAERPEGSISTLTIQRTEQRDSAMYRCASSLAKTGGANTEAFFGQGTRLTVV.

The rearrangement links TRBV5-5 to TRBJ1-1, with D possibly matching TRBD1 (6 bases). Germline assignment: CDR1 SGHKS and CDR2 YYEKEE (reference sequence). This CDR3 has 15 amino acids. V was cut by 4 bases and J by 0 bases, with 13 bases left in between. In DNA form, the CDR3 reads TGTGCCAGCAGCATGACACAGGGATTGAACACTGAAGCTTTCTTT. It is translated as CASSMTQGLNTEAFF.

This clone was observed a few times. The chain uses TRBV13 and TRBJ1-2; no firm D call. This CDR3 region has 14 residues. V was trimmed by 9 bases and J by 0 bases, leaving 14 bases between them. The V gene's germline CDR1 is PRHDT and CDR2 FYEKMQ (reference sequence). CDR3 in DNA: TGTGCCAGTTCCATAGGTACCTCTAACTATGGCTACACCTTC. Translating it yields CASSIGTSNYGYTF. The variable domain in full, completed from reference TRBV13 and TRBJ1-2, reads AAGVIQSPRHLIKEKRETATLKCYPIPRHDTVYWYQQGPGQDPQFLISFYEKMQSDKGSIPDRFSAQQFSDYHSELNMSSLELGDSALYFCASSIGTSNYGYTFGSGTRLTVV.

Here the CDR3 reads CTSSQSYPGGGSYNEQFF. CDR3 DNA sequence: TGCACCAGCAGCCAGTCATACCCCGGCGGGGGCTCCTACAATGAGCAGTTCTTC. This chain connects TRBV1 to TRBJ2-1; the DNA was not compared with TRBD2, the D call given in the table. TRBV1 is given as a pseudogene. The CDR3 is made up of 18 amino acids.

J is TRBJ1-6 and V is TRBV18, with D unresolved. Between the trimmed V and J ends, which lost 3 bases and 10 bases, there was a span of 13 bases. Germline V gives CDR1 KGHSH, CDR2 LQKENI. The CDR3 runs to 14 residues. In DNA form, the CDR3 reads TGTGCCAGCTCACCCCTCGCAGTCGGGTCACCCCTCCACTTT. Translating it yields CASSPLAVGSPLHF.

This rearrangement joins TRBV3-1 (or the pseudogene TRBV3-2) to TRBJ2-2, with TRBD1 as a possible D gene (6 bases). The germline CDR1 and CDR2 sequences are LGHDT and YNNKEL (reference sequence). This CDR3 has 16 residues. The germline V and J ends were trimmed by 2 bases and 3 bases, with 13 bases remaining between them. CDR3 region: CASSQPPTGYTGELFF. The CDR3 DNA follows: TGTGCCAGCAGCCAACCGCCTACAGGGTACACCGGGGAGCTGTTTTTT.

The J gene is TRBJ1-5, the V gene TRBV19; D remains unclear. Germline CDR1 and CDR2: LNHDA and SQIVND (reference sequence). Trimming shortened V by 7 bases and J by 2 bases, and 18 bases separated the two germline ends. The CDR3 loop spans 16 amino acids. The CDR3 DNA reads as TGTGCCAGTAAGACCTCCCGCTGGGAGGGCAATCAGCCCCAGCATTTT. Protein product: CASKTSRWEGNQPQHF.

For this clone: At the DNA level, this CDR3 is encoded by other sequences in the same sample as well. The V gene is TRBV7-2, the J gene TRBJ1-2; D call uncertain. V lost 1 base and J lost 2, with 5 bases in between. CDR1 is SGHTA and CDR2 is FQGNSA in the germline V gene. CDR3 size: 13 residues. The CDR3: CASSLGRNYGYTF. The DNA for the CDR3 is TGTGCCAGCAGCTTAGGAAGAAACTATGGCTACACCTTC.

The chain couples TRBV19 to TRBJ1-5; D perhaps matches TRBD1 (6 bases). The CDR3 totals 14 residues. Looked up from germline, CDR1 is LNHDA and CDR2 is SQIVND (reference sequence). V lost 3 bases and J lost 5, with 11 bases in between. This chain's CDR3 is CASSIGQSDQPQHF. The CDR3 DNA is TGTGCCAGTAGTATCGGACAGTCCGATCAGCCCCAGCATTTT.

The chain combines TRBV29-1 with TRBJ1-2; TRBD1 aligns across 7 bases. V lost 0 bases to trimming and J lost 8 bases; unmatched junction nucleotides: 9. Germline CDR1 reads SQVTM; CDR2 reads ANQGSEA. The CDR3 runs 14 residues. Here the CDR3 reads CSVEDFDRVKGYTF. The CDR3 DNA reads as TGCAGCGTTGAAGATTTCGACAGGGTAAAAGGCTACACCTTC.

The rearrangement links TRBV11-2 to TRBJ2-2; D gene ambiguous. Germline assignment: CDR1 SGHAT and CDR2 FQNNGV. Trimming shortened V by 4 bases and J by 6 bases, and 12 bases separated the two germline ends. The CDR3 extends over 14 amino acids. The CDR3 protein is CASSSPVGAGELFF. Here the CDR3 DNA reads TGTGCCAGCAGCTCCCCCGTAGGAGCCGGGGAGCTGTTTTTT.

The gene calls are TRBV30 and TRBJ1-1; the match to TRBD1 covers 9 bases. The CDR3 has 13 residues. The junction had 6 bases not matched to a gene; V was cut back by 7 bases and J by 3 bases. CDR1 GTSNPN and CDR2 SVGIG come from the germline V gene (reference sequence). The CDR3 sequence is CAYDRGWDTEAFF. The CDR3, as DNA: TGTGCCTATGACAGGGGGTGGGACACTGAAGCTTTCTTT.